This TCR beta chain is drawn from a study of blood T cell repertoires in COVID-19. Study context: Donors in the United States, Italy and Spain gave samples during acute or convalescent COVID-19. PBMCs, B-cell-depleted T cells, or T cells were the source of the cDNA or gDNA that made up the material.

CDR3 size: 14 residues. Germline CDR1 SGHNT, CDR2 YYREEE (reference sequence). The V end lost 2 bases, the J end lost 1 base, and 9 bases lay between the germline ends. This clone appeared once. Measured with immunoSEQ multiplex PCR; TCRdb has only the in-frame clones, and not every one. This table holds about 48,000 clones, about nine tenths found once. Material: peripheral blood. The J gene is TRBJ2-5, the V gene TRBV5-4, with D possibly being TRBD2 (5 bases). This sequence originates from a man between 65 and 85 years old with acute or convalescent COVID-19. The CDR3 spells CASSFGVSQETQYF. In nucleotides, the CDR3 is TGTGCCAGCAGCTTCGGGGTATCCCAAGAGACCCAGTACTTC.